The 9 T cell receptor beta chains listed next were all sequenced from one sample in a study of Graves' ophthalmopathy and Graves' hyperthyroidism. The authors amplified TCR beta CDR3 regions, and they did so from RNA transcripts for repertoire sequencing. The first round was an RT-PCR with HTBI primers, and the second round was a multiplex PCR. In TCRdb, the multiplex PCR reads were re-called with MiXCR into one record per CDR3 protein. The sample contains roughly 300,000 distinct CDR3 sequences, roughly a sixth of which appear only once. The sequenced sample was peripheral blood. The origin of the receptors is an adult man with Graves' ophthalmopathy.

This clonotype has at least ten counts. V gene TRBV6-1 combines with J gene TRBJ1-1; D is possibly TRBD1 (5 bases). Looked up from germline, CDR1 is MNHNS and CDR2 is SASEGT. V lost 4 bases and J lost 4, with 13 bases in between. CDR3 size: 14 residues. The CDR3 DNA is TGTGCCAGCAGTGGGACATCCTACAGCACTGAAGCTTTCTTT. Translation: CASSGTSYSTEAFF.

Ten or more counts support this clonotype. This may come from a read error, since a much larger clone is one base off. The chain couples TRBV28 to TRBJ1-5, with D perhaps TRBD1 (5 bases). The CDR3 has 16 residues. Trimming took 2 bases from V and 3 from J, leaving 14 bases between them. Germline loops: CDR1 MDHEN, CDR2 SYDVKM. The CDR3 loop reads CASSLVGQSYNQPQHF. For the CDR3, the DNA is TGTGCCAGCAGTTTAGTGGGGCAGTCATACAATCAGCCCCAGCATTTT. The variable domain in full, with the rest retrieved from reference TRBV28 and TRBJ1-5, is DVKVTQSSRYLVKRTGEKVFLECVQDMDHENMFWYRQDPGLGLRLIYFSYDVKMKEKGDIPEGYSVSREKKERFSLILESASTNQTSMYLCASSLVGQSYNQPQHFGDGTRLSIL.

This clonotype was detected ten times or more. The chain has TRBV24-1 and TRBJ1-5, with 9 bases matching TRBD1. The CDR3 is made up of 17 amino acids. Germline values: CDR1 KGHDR, CDR2 SFDVKD. Trimming at V came to 3 bases and at J to 2 bases, leaving 7 bases not matched to a gene. The CDR3 region is CATSDGGTGFRNQPQHF. The CDR3 region has the DNA TGTGCCACCAGTGATGGCGGGACAGGGTTTCGCAATCAGCCCCAGCATTTT.

This clonotype showed up many times. The rearrangement links TRBV28 to TRBJ1-6; D gene ambiguous. Trimming took off 4 bases at V and 7 bases at J, with 8 bases between the two ends. The CDR3 contains 13 residues. Germline CDR1 MDHEN, CDR2 SYDVKM. The chain's CDR3 is CASSSTSNSPLHF. The CDR3, as DNA: TGTGCCAGCAGTTCTACCTCCAATTCACCCCTCCACTTT.

This clonotype was counted at least ten times. This sequence joins TRBV2 and TRBJ2-4; a possible D gene is TRBD1 (7 bases). Deletions cut 3 bases from V and 3 bases from J, with 21 bases between. Germline V CDR1 and CDR2: SNHLY, FYNNEI. CDR3 size: 18 residues. Written as DNA, the CDR3 is TGTGCCAGCAGTGAGAGATTACAGGGGACTCTCGACAAAAACATTCAGTACTTC. This encodes CASSERLQGTLDKNIQYF.

The rearrangement joins TRBV18 to TRBJ2-3; tentative D call: TRBD1 (6 bases). This CDR3 region has 14 residues. Deletions cut 5 bases from V and 0 bases from J, with 9 bases between. Looked up from germline, CDR1 is KGHSH and CDR2 is LQKENI. The CDR3 DNA follows: TGTGCCAGCTCAAGAGGACAGAGCACAGATACGCAGTATTTT. It specifies CASSRGQSTDTQYF. The variable domain in full, completed from reference TRBV18 and TRBJ2-3, reads NAGVMQNPRHLVRRRGQEARLRCSPMKGHSHVYWYRQLPEEGLKFMVYLQKENIIDESGMPKERFSAEFPKEGPSILRIQQVVRGDSAAYFCASSRGQSTDTQYFGPGTRLTVL.

This clonotype has ten or more counts. The J gene is TRBJ2-7, the V gene TRBV13; 9 bases fit TRBD1. V was clipped by 7 bases and J by 2 bases; unmatched bases: 3. CDR1 PRHDT and CDR2 FYEKMQ come from the germline V gene (reference sequence). The CDR3 loop spans 13 amino acids. The DNA for the CDR3 is TGTGCCAGCAAACAGGGGGCGACCTACGAGCAGTACTTC. This encodes CASKQGATYEQYF. Full variable domain (rest looked up from reference TRBV13 and TRBJ2-7): AAGVIQSPRHLIKEKRETATLKCYPIPRHDTVYWYQQGPGQDPQFLISFYEKMQSDKGSIPDRFSAQQFSDYHSELNMSSLELGDSALYFCASKQGATYEQYFGPGTRLTVT.

This clonotype was counted at least ten times. The chain links TRBV20-1 to TRBJ1-2; 8 nucleotides agree with TRBD1. The CDR3 sequence is 15 residues long. Germline V lookup: CDR1 DFQATT, CDR2 SNEGSKA (reference sequence). V lost 2 bases to trimming and J lost 4 bases; unmatched junction nucleotides: 9. This CDR3 reads CSARKDRVESYGYTF. The CDR3 nucleotides are TGCAGTGCTAGAAAGGACAGGGTGGAAAGCTATGGCTACACCTTC.

V is TRBV6-1 and J is TRBJ2-7; 9 bases fit TRBD1. The CDR3 is 15 amino acids. V shed 7 bases and J 7 bases; nucleotides not matched to a gene: 14. Germline CDR1 MNHNS, CDR2 SASEGT. CDR3 sequence reads: CASTPSGQGLWEQYF. CDR3 coding DNA: TGTGCCAGCACTCCATCGGGACAGGGTCTATGGGAGCAGTACTTC.